The 18 T cell receptor beta chains listed next were all sequenced from one sample in a study of vaccination effects on CD4 cells after COVID-19. ViraFEST assay sequencing came after antigen-specific CD4+ T cells were expanded with viral peptide pools. Cultured cells yielded isolated CD4+ T cells after less than 11 days. Each participant was given two doses of one vaccine (BNT162b2 or mRNA-1273). Clones were sequenced by immunoSEQ multiplex PCR, and TCRdb holds only the in-frame ones, with some missing. The data contain about 59,000 clones, roughly 78% of them singletons. These TCRs' antigens remain unknown. The input for sequencing was CD4+ T cells from PBMCs cultured with HCoV-OC43 spike peptides, taken after COVID-19 vaccination. The subset was: HCoV-OC43 spike overlapping peptide pool stimulation. The origin of the receptors is a human donor who received a COVID-19 vaccine.

This chain connects TRBV6-2 or TRBV6-3 to TRBJ2-2, with D unresolved. The germline gives CDR1 MNHEY, CDR2 SVGEGT. The V end was cut by 6 bases, the J end by 6 bases, with 17 bases between. The CDR3 runs 15 residues. This chain's CDR3 is CASSLEVMVPGELFF. For the CDR3, the DNA is TGTGCCAGCAGCCTAGAAGTAATGGTACCCGGGGAGCTGTTTTTT.

This clone has more than one count but fewer than ten. The chain links TRBV2 to TRBJ1-1; tentative D call: TRBD1 (5 bases). Germline V gene sequence: CDR1 SNHLY, CDR2 FYNNEI. This CDR3 is built from 19 residues. V was cut by 0 bases and J by 1 base, with 21 bases left in between. The CDR3 is CASSEALRFGGLGNTEAFF. In DNA form, the CDR3 reads TGTGCCAGCAGTGAAGCGCTAAGGTTCGGGGGATTAGGGAACACTGAAGCTTTCTTT.

The V call is TRBV9, the J call TRBJ1-4; the match to TRBD1 covers 7 bases. Germline assignment: CDR1 SGDLS and CDR2 YYNGEE. With 3 bases clipped from V and 3 bases from J, the junction kept 5 bases outside the gene matches. This CDR3 spans 15 amino acids. CDR3 in DNA: TGTGCCAGCAGCGGAACAGGGGTACCTAATGAAAAACTGTTTTTT. Protein: CASSGTGVPNEKLFF.

The chain combines TRBV5-8 with TRBJ2-2; D is ambiguous. Germline loops: CDR1 SGHTS, CDR2 YDEGEE. V was clipped by 4 bases and J by 6 bases, with 7 bases between them. The CDR3 is 12 residues long. The CDR3 loop reads CASSLRSGELFF. CDR3 DNA sequence: TGTGCCAGCAGCCTCAGGTCCGGGGAGCTGTTTTTT.

The chain is built from TRBV12-3 or TRBV12-4 and TRBJ2-6; D is unresolved. V lost 6 bases to trimming and J lost 4 bases, with 7 bases between them. The CDR3 has 13 residues. CDR3 sequence reads: CASRLAGANVLTF. The CDR3 nucleotides are TGTGCCAGCAGACTGGCGGGGGCCAACGTCCTGACTTTC.

The chain employs TRBV18 and TRBJ2-1; 12 positions agree with TRBD1. V dropped 4 bases and J dropped 10; count of bases not matched to a gene: 8. The germline V gene has CDR1 KGHSH and CDR2 LQKENI. The CDR3 has 15 residues. CDR3 sequence reads: CASSLGTGGQNEQFF. The CDR3 bases are TGTGCCAGCTCACTTGGGACAGGGGGCCAGAACGAGCAGTTCTTC.

The chain joins TRBV6-2 or TRBV6-3 to TRBJ1-2; 7 bases agree with TRBD1. J was trimmed by 7 bases and V by 6 bases; bases with no gene match: 17. In germline, CDR1 is MNHEY, CDR2 SVGEGT. The CDR3 totals 16 residues. The CDR3 reads CASRPTGTAFRGGYTF. The CDR3 DNA reads as TGTGCCAGCAGACCTACCGGGACAGCTTTCCGGGGTGGCTACACCTTC.

Only a few counts were recorded for this clone. The chain links TRBV4-1 to TRBJ1-5, with 9 bases that match TRBD1. Trimming removed 1 base from V and 5 bases from J; junction bases left unmatched: 3. The germline CDR1 and CDR2 sequences are MGHRA and YSYEKL. The CDR3 is 15 residues long. The CDR3 loop is CASSQATGGDQPQHF. The CDR3 region has the DNA TGCGCCAGCAGCCAAGCGACAGGGGGGGATCAGCCCCAGCATTTT.

In this sample, this clone turned up many times. The chain is built from TRBV7-3 and TRBJ2-1; D might be TRBD2 (6 bases). Trimming pared 5 bases from V and 0 bases from J, leaving 11 bases between. Germline CDR1 is SGHTA and CDR2 is FQGTGA. The CDR3 loop spans 15 amino acids. CDR3 in DNA: TGTGCCAGCAGCCCGTCCGGGAGCTCCTACAATGAGCAGTTCTTC. Translated: CASSPSGSSYNEQFF.

The chain joins TRBV7-2 to TRBJ2-5; D possibly matches TRBD1 or TRBD2 (5 bases each). Germline V lookup: CDR1 SGHTA, CDR2 FQGNSA. The V end was cut by 0 bases, the J end by 1 base, with 9 bases between. The CDR3 is 15 amino acids. The CDR3 DNA reads TGTGCCAGCAGCTTAGCGGGACCCGTCCAAGAGACCCAGTACTTC. Translated: CASSLAGPVQETQYF.

The chain employs TRBV10-2 and TRBJ1-2; 9 nucleotides align to TRBD1. With 7 bases clipped from V and 2 bases from J, the junction kept 5 bases outside the gene matches. CDR3 size: 14 residues. Per the germline V gene, CDR1 is WSHSY and CDR2 is SAAADI. CDR3 protein: CASTGQGTNYGYTF. For the CDR3, the DNA is TGCGCCAGCACCGGACAGGGGACCAACTATGGCTACACCTTC.

The rearrangement joins TRBV2 to TRBJ2-1; D ambiguous. The CDR3 totals 14 residues. V lost 1 base to trimming and J lost 4 bases, with 8 bases between them. CDR1 is SNHLY and CDR2 is FYNNEI in the germline V gene. CDR3 in DNA: TGTGCCAGCAGTGAAGAATATGTTTACAATGAGCAGTTCTTC. Encoded protein: CASSEEYVYNEQFF.

This chain connects TRBV6-5 to TRBJ2-5; no clear D. The CDR3 consists of 14 residues. Between the trimmed V and J ends, which lost 0 bases and 5 bases, there was a span of 10 bases. Germline CDR1 reads MNHEY; CDR2 reads SVGAGI. This CDR3 reads CASSYSSSLETQYF. Written as DNA, the CDR3 is TGTGCCAGCAGTTACTCCAGCTCTCTGGAGACCCAGTACTTC.

The chain couples TRBV12-3 or TRBV12-4 to TRBJ1-5; TRBD1 might be the D (5 bases). V lost 8 bases, J lost 1 base, and 9 bases lay in between. The CDR3 totals 13 residues. Here the CDR3 reads CASGQTSNQPQHF. The CDR3 DNA is TGTGCCAGCGGACAAACAAGCAATCAGCCCCAGCATTTT.

The chain combines TRBV3-1 (or the pseudogene TRBV3-2) with TRBJ2-1, with no clear D. The V end lost 1 base, the J end lost 10 bases, and 8 bases lay between the germline ends. The CDR3 extends over 12 amino acids. Germline assignment: CDR1 LGHDT and CDR2 YNNKEL (reference sequence). The CDR3 nucleotides are TGTGCCAGCAGCCAAGGCAGCGCGGAGCAGTTCTTC. Translated, it gives CASSQGSAEQFF.

The rearrangement joins TRBV10-1 to TRBJ2-5; 7 bases match TRBD1. The CDR3 covers 13 residues. Germline CDR1 reads WNHNN; CDR2 reads SYGVQD (reference sequence). Unmatched junction bases numbered 8, after V lost 8 bases and J lost 5 bases. The CDR3 nucleotides are TGCGCCAGCGAGAACCACAGGGGTGAGACCCAGTACTTC. This encodes CASENHRGETQYF.

The chain has TRBV7-3 and TRBJ2-1; a weak D match, TRBD1 (6 bases). This CDR3 has 16 residues. Between the trimmed V and J ends, which lost 0 bases and 2 bases, there was a span of 11 bases. Germline V CDR1 and CDR2: SGHTA, FQGTGA. The CDR3 here is CASSLTAGTTYNEQFF. The CDR3 DNA follows: TGTGCCAGCAGCTTAACGGCAGGGACAACCTACAATGAGCAGTTCTTC.

This chain connects TRBV5-1 to TRBJ2-2; 9 bases align to TRBD1. With V trimmed by 4 bases and J by 7 bases, 8 bases remained unmatched. CDR1 SGHRS and CDR2 YFSETQ come from the germline V gene. CDR3 length: 15 amino acids. As DNA, the CDR3 is TGCGCCAGCAGCCCCGGGGACAGGGTTGGCGGGGAGCTGTTTTTT. It is translated as CASSPGDRVGGELFF.